The 16 T cell receptor beta chains in this list originate from one sample, sequenced in a study of shared clonotypes between healthy human individuals. Naive-designated CD8 cells lacked CD45RO, were positively enriched for CCR7, and omitted terminally differentiated effector memory CD45RA+ cells. The table came from immunoSEQ multiplex PCR; TCRdb's copy has only in-frame clones and leaves some out. The table lists roughly 2.1 million clones, roughly 91% of them singletons, with about 1.8% in the top ten. The material sequenced was naive CD8+ T cells from PBMCs. These receptors all come from a man aged 18 to 35 in good health. Some clones in this sample may be carry-over from other donors' samples.

This chain connects TRBV10-3 to TRBJ2-1; no clear D gene. The CDR3 totals 11 residues. V shed 3 bases and J shed 6 bases, with 3 bases lying between them. Germline lookup yields CDR1 ENHRY and CDR2 SYGVKD. CDR3 bases: TGTGCCATCAGTGAAGCCAATGAGCAGTTCTTC. Translation: CAISEANEQFF.

This chain joins TRBV6-1 and TRBJ1-5, with TRBD1 as a possible D gene (5 bases). Trimming shortened V by 4 bases and J by 7 bases, and 17 bases separated the two germline ends. The CDR3 is 15 amino acids. Germline assignment: CDR1 MNHNS and CDR2 SASEGT. CDR3 sequence: CASSAQGAARQPQHF. CDR3 sequence (DNA): TGTGCCAGCAGTGCGCAAGGGGCGGCAAGGCAGCCCCAGCATTTT.

J is TRBJ2-1 and V is TRBV19; 8 bases line up with TRBD2. J lost 4 bases, V lost 3 bases, and 5 bases had no gene match. Germline V gene lookup returns CDR1 LNHDA and CDR2 SQIVND (reference sequence). This CDR3 comprises 15 residues. CDR3 nucleotide sequence: TGTGCCAGTAGTATGGGTAGCGGGGCATACAATGAGCAGTTCTTC. This gives the protein CASSMGSGAYNEQFF. Full variable domain (remainder filled in from reference TRBV19 and TRBJ2-1): DGGITQSPKYLFRKEGQNVTLSCEQNLNHDAMYWYRQDPGQGLRLIYYSQIVNDFQKGDIAEGYSVSREKKESFPLTVTSAQKNPTAFYLCASSMGSGAYNEQFFGPGTRLTVL.

CDR3 in amino acids: CASCGDSYEQYF. The CDR3 region has the DNA TGCGCATCATGCGGGGACTCCTACGAGCAGTACTTC. V and J are TRBV5-1 and TRBJ2-7, with D possibly TRBD2 on 6 matching bases. This CDR3 is built from 12 residues. CDR1 and CDR2 from the germline V gene are SGHRS and YFSETQ.

The chain has TRBV15 and TRBJ1-1; tentative D call: TRBD1 (5 bases). Germline lookup yields CDR1 LNHNV and CDR2 YYDKDF (reference sequence). With 6 bases removed from V and 5 bases from J, the gap between germline ends came to 16 bases. The CDR3 contains 14 residues. DNA for the CDR3: TGTGCCACCAGATCTTCGGGGCTGAGTACTGAAGCTTTCTTT. Protein: CATRSSGLSTEAFF. Looking up the rest from reference TRBV15 and TRBJ1-1 gives the full variable domain: DAMVIQNPRYQVTQFGKPVTLSCSQTLNHNVMYWYQQKSSQAPKLLFHYYDKDFNNEADTPDNFQSRRPNTSFCFLDIRSPGLGDTAMYLCATRSSGLSTEAFFGQGTRLTVV.

CDR3 bases: TGTGCCAGCAGCTGGGGCAGTATCGACTCCCCAAAAGGGAATGAGCAGTTCTTC. Translated: CASSWGSIDSPKGNEQFF. The chain carries TRBV11-2 and TRBJ2-1, with D possibly TRBD1 on 5 matching bases. Germline V gene lookup returns CDR1 SGHAT and CDR2 FQNNGV. V lost 4 bases, J lost 7 bases, and 26 bases lay in between. The CDR3 sequence is 18 residues long.

The V and J genes are TRBV28 and TRBJ2-1; TRBD2 aligns across 7 bases. Per germline, CDR1 MDHEN and CDR2 SYDVKM. This CDR3 has 17 residues. V was clipped by 5 bases and J by 0 bases; unmatched bases: 10. The CDR3 DNA is TGTGCCAGCAGTGGGAGTTGGGGGGGTCTCTCCTACAATGAGCAGTTCTTC. It specifies CASSGSWGGLSYNEQFF. Based on the CDR3 plus reference TRBV28 and TRBJ2-1, the full variable domain is DVKVTQSSRYLVKRTGEKVFLECVQDMDHENMFWYRQDPGLGLRLIYFSYDVKMKEKGDIPEGYSVSREKKERFSLILESASTNQTSMYLCASSGSWGGLSYNEQFFGPGTRLTVL.

V is TRBV19 and J is TRBJ2-4, with D perhaps matching TRBD1 (6 bases). V lost 3 bases, J lost 3 bases, and 12 bases lay in between. Germline V lookup: CDR1 LNHDA, CDR2 SQIVND (reference sequence). The CDR3 sequence is 15 residues long. The CDR3 region has the DNA TGTGCCAGTAGTATGACCGGACAGATCAAAAACATTCAGTACTTC. It is translated as CASSMTGQIKNIQYF.

The rearrangement uses TRBV30 and TRBJ2-5, with 9 positions matching TRBD1. The last part of the DNA fits TRBJ2-7 better; the J call may be wrong. From germline, CDR1 is GTSNPN and CDR2 SVGIG (reference sequence). The CDR3 is 14 residues long. The CDR3: CAWSVTGGWAEQYF. The CDR3 nucleotides read TGTGCCTGGAGTGTGACAGGGGGGTGGGCCGAGCAGTACTTC.

The gene calls are TRBV10-3 and TRBJ2-7; TRBD2 might be the D (6 bases). V was clipped by 0 bases and J by 6 bases, with 12 bases between them. The length of the CDR3 is 14 residues. Germline V gene sequence: CDR1 ENHRY, CDR2 SYGVKD. In DNA form, the CDR3 reads TGTGCCATCAGTGAGTCGATAGCGGCCGGCGAGCAGTACTTC. Encoded protein: CAISESIAAGEQYF.

The chain combines TRBV11-2 with TRBJ2-7, with D possibly matching TRBD2 (6 bases). The V and J ends lost 5 bases and 3 bases respectively, with 17 bases between them. Germline CDR1 is SGHAT and CDR2 is FQNNGV. The CDR3 consists of 15 residues. The CDR3 bases are TGTGCCAGCAGCCCCCGGGGGTATCGTTTCTACGAGCAGTACTTC. It encodes CASSPRGYRFYEQYF.

The rearrangement joins TRBV5-4 to TRBJ1-1; D is ambiguous. The CDR3 runs to 14 residues. Per germline, CDR1 SGHNT and CDR2 YYREEE (reference sequence). V was trimmed by 5 bases and J by 1 base, leaving 12 bases between them. CDR3 bases: TGTGCCAGCAGTTTGACCGCCGGGAACACTGAAGCTTTCTTT. Protein product: CASSLTAGNTEAFF. Filled out from reference TRBV5-4 and TRBJ1-1, the complete variable domain reads ETGVTQSPTHLIKTRGQQVTLRCSSQSGHNTVSWYQQALGQGPQFIFQYYREEENGRGNFPPRFSGLQFPNYSSELNVNALELDDSALYLCASSLTAGNTEAFFGQGTRLTVV.

The chain combines TRBV9 with TRBJ1-1; D call uncertain. The V end was cut by 0 bases, the J end by 3 bases, with 12 bases between. CDR1 SGDLS and CDR2 YYNGEE come from the germline V gene. The CDR3 has 15 amino acids. The CDR3 DNA sequence: TGTGCCAGCAGCGTAGGCGGTCTTCATCACACTGAAGCTTTCTTT. Amino acid sequence: CASSVGGLHHTEAFF.

The genes are TRBV11-2 and TRBJ1-1, with 8 bases that match TRBD1. Germline trimming cut 1 base from V and 1 base from J; bases unmatched to any gene: 2. The germline gives CDR1 SGHAT, CDR2 FQNNGV. The CDR3 extends over 15 amino acids. CDR3 DNA sequence: TGTGCCAGCAGCTTAGCACAGGGGGAGAACACTGAAGCTTTCTTT. Amino acid sequence: CASSLAQGENTEAFF.

The CDR3 loop reads CASSLQKETQYF. CDR3 bases: TGTGCCAGCAGCCTACAAAAAGAGACCCAGTACTTC. The V and J genes are TRBV7-9 and TRBJ2-5; D is uncertain. The CDR3 loop spans 12 amino acids. Germline V CDR1 and CDR2: SEHNR, FQNEAQ (reference sequence). Trimming pared 5 bases from V and 3 bases from J, leaving 7 bases between.

This clone was recorded once. As DNA, the CDR3 is TGTGCCAGCAGCCCCCTTTTAGGACAGATCAATCAGCCCCAGCATTTT. It translates to CASSPLLGQINQPQHF. The chain joins TRBV7-8 to TRBJ1-5, with D perhaps matching TRBD1 (6 bases). CDR3 size: 16 residues. V was trimmed by 5 bases and J by 3 bases, leaving 17 bases between them. CDR1 and CDR2 from the germline V gene are SGHVS and FQNEAQ.